In its sample, the clone carrying this T cell receptor (beta chain) was seen once. The data originate from a study of T cell responses to AZD1222 COVID-19 vaccine. Produced via immunoSEQ multiplex PCR; TCRdb's table is partial and in-frame only. The sample has 86,000 or so clones, 86% seen once; the top ten hold about 6%. V lost 6 bases and J 1 base, leaving 10 bases between the germline ends. The CDR3 sequence is 14 residues long. Germline V gene lookup returns CDR1 MDHEN and CDR2 SYDVKM. The V and J genes are TRBV28 and TRBJ1-5; D is unresolved. The source of this sequence is an adult who received the AZD1222 COVID-19 vaccine. The specimen comprised peripheral blood, sampled 28 days after the second AZD1222 dose. For the CDR3, the DNA is TGTGCCAGCAGCCCTGTTGGGAGCAATCAGCCCCAGCATTTT. Amino acid sequence: CASSPVGSNQPQHF.